A single sample is the source of the 18 T cell receptor beta chains below, sequenced in a study of radiation and T cells in renal cell carcinoma. Data came from immunoSEQ multiplex PCR; TCRdb stores just in-frame clones and leaves some out. The data hold 130,000 to 150,000 clones, with 70% to 90% observed a single time. As for time point: blood 4 weeks post-SBRT, at nephrectomy. Treatment: 15 Gy SBRT to primary tumor, nephrectomy 4 weeks later. Sequenced here: blood, sampled from a patient whose treatment included radiotherapy and nephrectomy. These receptors were obtained from a woman in her fifties or sixties with renal cell carcinoma.

This chain joins TRBV28 and TRBJ1-5; no clear D gene. The CDR3 extends over 15 amino acids. CDR1 is MDHEN, CDR2 SYDVKM, per germline. V lost 6 bases and J lost 2, with 14 bases in between. The CDR3 DNA reads TGTGCCAGCAGGTCAAGAGGAGATGGCAATCAGCCCCAGCATTTT. Amino acid sequence: CASRSRGDGNQPQHF.

J is TRBJ2-7 and V is TRBV7-2; TRBD1 is a possible D gene (6 bases). V was cut by 6 bases and J by 3 bases, with 15 bases left in between. The CDR3 is 14 amino acids. The germline V gene has CDR1 SGHTA and CDR2 FQGNSA. The CDR3 nucleotides are TGTGCCAGCAGGATAGGGGGAGAGCTCTACGAGCAGTACTTC. Its translation: CASRIGGELYEQYF.

The rearrangement joins TRBV28 to TRBJ2-7; the match to TRBD1 covers 10 bases. Germline CDR1 reads MDHEN; CDR2 reads SYDVKM. The CDR3 covers 17 residues. V lost 3 bases, J lost 4 bases, and 12 bases stayed unmatched. The CDR3: CASSFFPGTGVVYEQYF. The DNA for the CDR3 is TGTGCCAGCAGTTTCTTCCCCGGGACAGGGGTTGTTTACGAGCAGTACTTC.

This clone was counted once. The CDR3 DNA sequence: TGTGCCAGCAGTCCTAACAGGGAATCACCCCTCCACTTT. It codes for CASSPNRESPLHF. This chain links TRBV2 with TRBJ1-6, with D perhaps TRBD1 (6 bases). Trimming took 5 bases from V and 10 from J, leaving 12 bases between them. This CDR3 spans 13 amino acids. Germline V lookup: CDR1 SNHLY, CDR2 FYNNEI.

This chain links TRBV7-8 with TRBJ2-1, with 13 bases lining up with TRBD2. The CDR3 runs to 15 residues. V shed 6 bases, J shed 4 bases, and the junction held 3 bases outside the gene matches. Germline V gives CDR1 SGHVS, CDR2 FQNEAQ. CDR3 DNA sequence: TGTGCCAGCAGGGGGACTAGCGGGATGTACAATGAGCAGTTCTTC. This encodes CASRGTSGMYNEQFF. The full variable domain, completed using reference TRBV7-8 and TRBJ2-1, is GAGVSQSPRYKVAKRGQDVALRCDPISGHVSLFWYQQALGQGPEFLTYFQNEAQLDKSGLPSDRFFAERPEGSVSTLKIQRTQQEDSAVYLCASRGTSGMYNEQFFGPGTRLTVL.

V and J are TRBV5-1 and TRBJ2-3; D remains unclear. Germline V gives CDR1 SGHRS, CDR2 YFSETQ. Trimming took 4 bases from V and 6 from J, leaving 9 bases between them. This CDR3 spans 12 amino acids. The CDR3 loop is CASSPGADTQYF. The CDR3 nucleotides read TGCGCCAGCAGCCCCGGAGCGGATACGCAGTATTTT. Combining the CDR3 with reference TRBV5-1 and TRBJ2-3 gives the whole variable domain KAGVTQTPRYLIKTRGQQVTLSCSPISGHRSVSWYQQTPGQGLQFLFEYFSETQRNKGNFPGRFSGRQFSNSRSEMNVSTLELGDSALYLCASSPGADTQYFGPGTRLTVL.

V is TRBV10-3 and J is TRBJ1-3; D is unclear. In germline, CDR1 is ENHRY, CDR2 SYGVKD. The CDR3 consists of 17 residues. Trimming removed 3 bases at V and 4 bases at J, with 19 bases between. In DNA, the CDR3 is TGTGCCATCAGTGACGTCGAGGGAATGACGGGGGGAAACACCATATATTTT. Translating gives CAISDVEGMTGGNTIYF.

The chain couples TRBV27 to TRBJ1-1, with unresolved D. Germline values: CDR1 MNHEY, CDR2 SMNVEV (reference sequence). The CDR3 extends over 14 amino acids. Trimming removed 0 bases from V and 1 base from J, with 6 bases in between. For the CDR3, the DNA is TGTGCCAGCAGTTTATCGATACCGAACACTGAAGCTTTCTTT. Its translation: CASSLSIPNTEAFF.

The rearrangement joins TRBV6-5 to TRBJ2-1; D gene uncertain. Trimming took off 6 bases at V and 0 bases at J, with 12 bases between the two ends. CDR1 and CDR2 (germline): MNHEY, SVGAGI. The CDR3 sequence is 15 residues long. CDR3 loop: CASRVEQSSYNEQFF. In DNA form, the CDR3 reads TGTGCCAGCAGAGTGGAACAGAGCTCCTACAATGAGCAGTTCTTC.

The chain is built from TRBV5-1 and TRBJ2-5, with unresolved D. The CDR3 has 14 residues. Germline-derived CDR1 and CDR2 are SGHRS and YFSETQ. The V gene lost 1 base and the J gene lost 5 bases, with 12 bases spanning the gap. The CDR3 nucleotides are TGCGCCAGCAGCTTGACTACCCGGGTGGAGACCCAGTACTTC. Translation gives CASSLTTRVETQYF.

The V gene is TRBV4-2, the J gene TRBJ1-2, with 9 bases identical to TRBD1. V lost 0 bases to trimming and J lost 6 bases; unmatched junction nucleotides: 11. The CDR3 totals 17 residues. From germline, CDR1 is LGHNA and CDR2 YNFKEQ. Here the CDR3 reads CASSQELYGTGYDGYTF. In nucleotides, the CDR3 is TGTGCCAGCAGCCAAGAATTGTACGGGACAGGGTACGATGGCTACACCTTC.

The CDR3 reads CASSLVNQPQHF. DNA of the CDR3: TGTGCCAGCAGCTTAGTTAATCAGCCCCAGCATTTT. The chain employs TRBV7-2 and TRBJ1-5, with D hard to call. Germline CDR1 and CDR2: SGHTA and FQGNSA. The CDR3 sequence is 12 residues long. With 1 base removed from V and 4 bases from J, the gap between germline ends came to 2 bases. The variable domain in full, completed from reference TRBV7-2 and TRBJ1-5, reads GAGVSQSPSNKVTEKGKDVELRCDPISGHTALYWYRQSLGQGLEFLIYFQGNSAPDKSGLPSDRFSAERTGGSVSTLTIQRTQQEDSAVYLCASSLVNQPQHFGDGTRLSIL.

About this clone: This likely comes from a read error, as the CDR3 has no conserved phenylalanine or tryptophan at its end. The DNA is omitted, as the CDR3 cannot be located on it reliably, and the CDR3 follows TCRdb's listing. The CDR3 protein is CASSLGSLALV. The chain uses TRBV5-6 and TRBJ1-2; the listed D gene, TRBD1, was not tested against the DNA. The CDR3 comprises 11 residues, both ends counted. Germline V gives CDR1 SGHDT, CDR2 YYEEEE.

J is TRBJ2-3 and V is TRBV28; D is undetermined. Germline V gives CDR1 MDHEN, CDR2 SYDVKM. The CDR3 runs to 11 residues. V gave up 3 bases and J gave up 4 bases, with 2 bases separating them. The DNA for the CDR3 is TGTGCCAGCAGTTTGGCAGATACGCAGTATTTT. Translating it yields CASSLADTQYF. Looking up the rest from reference TRBV28 and TRBJ2-3 gives the full variable domain: DVKVTQSSRYLVKRTGEKVFLECVQDMDHENMFWYRQDPGLGLRLIYFSYDVKMKEKGDIPEGYSVSREKKERFSLILESASTNQTSMYLCASSLADTQYFGPGTRLTVL.

The J gene is TRBJ1-1, the V gene TRBV5-1; 9 positions match TRBD1. V shed 3 bases, J shed 6 bases, and the junction held 3 bases outside the gene matches. There are 13 residues in the CDR3. CDR1 and CDR2 from the germline V gene are SGHRS and YFSETQ. Here the CDR3 DNA reads TGCGCCAGCAGCTCCACAGGGGGCCCTGAAGCTTTCTTT. This translates into CASSSTGGPEAFF.

The V gene is TRBV7-2, the J gene TRBJ1-3, with D maybe TRBD1 (6 bases). V was cut by 5 bases and J by 4 bases, with 12 bases left in between. There are 14 residues in the CDR3. Germline loops: CDR1 SGHTA, CDR2 FQGNSA. CDR3 sequence: CASSRTVKGNTIYF. The CDR3 DNA reads as TGTGCCAGCAGCCGGACAGTTAAAGGAAACACCATATATTTT. The complete variable domain, with remaining parts taken from reference TRBV7-2 and TRBJ1-3, reads GAGVSQSPSNKVTEKGKDVELRCDPISGHTALYWYRQSLGQGLEFLIYFQGNSAPDKSGLPSDRFSAERTGGSVSTLTIQRTQQEDSAVYLCASSRTVKGNTIYFGEGSWLTVV.

In DNA form, the CDR3 reads TGTGCCAGTAGTATATTAAAGGGCGGCAATCAGCCCCAGCATTTT. Translated: CASSILKGGNQPQHF. This chain connects TRBV19 to TRBJ1-5; D uncertain. CDR1 is LNHDA and CDR2 is SQIVND in the germline V gene (reference sequence). This CDR3 region has 15 residues. Between the trimmed V and J ends, which lost 2 bases and 2 bases, there was a span of 10 bases.

V gene TRBV5-1 combines with J gene TRBJ1-4, with D maybe TRBD1 (5 bases). V lost 1 base and J lost 7, with 11 bases in between. The CDR3 sequence is 14 residues long. CDR1 is SGHRS and CDR2 is YFSETQ in the germline V gene. The CDR3 DNA sequence: TGCGCCAGCAGCTTGACAGGAGTAGGTGAAAAACTGTTTTTT. Translating it yields CASSLTGVGEKLFF. Full variable domain (remainder filled in from reference TRBV5-1 and TRBJ1-4): KAGVTQTPRYLIKTRGQQVTLSCSPISGHRSVSWYQQTPGQGLQFLFEYFSETQRNKGNFPGRFSGRQFSNSRSEMNVSTLELGDSALYLCASSLTGVGEKLFFGSGTQLSVL.